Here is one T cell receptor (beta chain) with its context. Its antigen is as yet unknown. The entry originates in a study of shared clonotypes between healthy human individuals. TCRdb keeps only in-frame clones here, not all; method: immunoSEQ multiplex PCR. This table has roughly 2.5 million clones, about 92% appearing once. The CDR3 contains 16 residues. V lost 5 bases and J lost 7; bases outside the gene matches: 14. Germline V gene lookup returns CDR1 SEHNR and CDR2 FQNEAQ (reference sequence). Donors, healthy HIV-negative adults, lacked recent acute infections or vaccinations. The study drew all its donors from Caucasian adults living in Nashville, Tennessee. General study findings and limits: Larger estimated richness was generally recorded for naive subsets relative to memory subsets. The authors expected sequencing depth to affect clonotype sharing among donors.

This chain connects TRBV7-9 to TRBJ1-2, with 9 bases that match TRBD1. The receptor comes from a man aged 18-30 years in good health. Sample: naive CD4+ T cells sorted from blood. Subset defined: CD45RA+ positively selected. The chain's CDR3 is CASSLSGTGQKSGYTF. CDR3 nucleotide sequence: TGTGCCAGCAGCCTCTCCGGGACAGGGCAAAAGAGTGGCTACACCTTC.